Presented here are 8 T cell receptor beta chains from one specimen sequenced in a study of cytotoxic CD8 clonotypes in ibrutinib-treated CLL. Profiling relied on immunoSEQ multiplex PCR, and the TCRdb table lists in-frame clones only, not all of them. The profile shows more than 200,000 clones, 60% to 80% of them singletons. This specimen consisted of PBMCs, obtained after 12 months of ibrutinib treatment. The origin of the receptors is a human donor with chronic lymphocytic leukemia.

Only a few counts were recorded for this clone. The chain combines TRBV30 with TRBJ1-6; D unclear. The V and J ends lost 3 bases and 7 bases respectively, with 10 bases between them. In germline, CDR1 is GTSNPN, CDR2 SVGIG (reference sequence). The CDR3 loop spans 13 amino acids. In nucleotides, the CDR3 is TGTGCCTGGAGACCGGGGATCAATTCACCCCTCCACTTT. This translates into CAWRPGINSPLHF.

Only a few counts were recorded for this clone. This sequence joins TRBV5-1 and TRBJ2-2; 7 bases agree with TRBD1. Germline V gene data show CDR1 as SGHRS and CDR2 as YFSETQ. There are 15 residues in the CDR3. V lost 4 bases, J lost 2 bases, and 5 bases stayed unmatched. CDR3: CASSLTGYNTGELFF. The CDR3 coding sequence is TGCGCCAGCAGCCTGACAGGGTACAACACCGGGGAGCTGTTTTTT.

The V and J genes are TRBV29-1 and TRBJ1-5; the match to TRBD1 covers 7 bases. V lost 4 bases to trimming and J lost 6 bases; unmatched junction nucleotides: 6. In germline, CDR1 is SQVTM, CDR2 ANQGSEA. This CDR3 comprises 13 residues. DNA of the CDR3: TGCAGCGTTGGGAGGGACAGAAGTCAGCCCCAGCATTTT. The encoded protein is CSVGRDRSQPQHF.

The sample holds one count of this clone. The chain couples TRBV7-9 to TRBJ2-7, with 7 bases that match TRBD2. The germline CDR1 and CDR2 sequences are SEHNR and FQNEAQ (reference sequence). The CDR3 length is 14 residues. The V segment lost 5 bases and the J segment 5 bases; nucleotides outside the gene matches: 9. The CDR3 loop reads CASSIRGSGDEQYF. The CDR3, as DNA: TGTGCCAGCAGCATAAGGGGCAGCGGGGACGAGCAGTACTTC.

DNA of the CDR3: TGTGCCATCAGTGCCACGGGACGGATCTATGGCTACACCTTC. Translation gives CAISATGRIYGYTF. The chain carries TRBV10-3 and TRBJ1-2; a weak D match, TRBD1 (5 bases). The length of the CDR3 is 14 residues. Germline loops: CDR1 ENHRY, CDR2 SYGVKD. V lost 4 bases and J 4 bases, leaving 13 bases between the germline ends.

The V and J genes are TRBV30 and TRBJ2-3, with 9 bases matching TRBD2. Germline CDR1 reads GTSNPN; CDR2 reads SVGIG (reference sequence). CDR3 length: 15 residues. Trimming took 0 bases from V and 6 from J; bases not matched to a gene: 7. CDR3 nucleotides: TGTGCCTGGAGTGTACTTGGGCTAGCGGGGGATACGCAGTATTTT. This codes for CAWSVLGLAGDTQYF.

This rearrangement joins TRBV28 to TRBJ2-1; D uncertain. V lost 6 bases to trimming and J lost 6 bases, with 12 bases between them. The germline V gene encodes CDR1 MDHEN and CDR2 SYDVKM. This CDR3 is 13 amino acids long. CDR3 in amino acids: CASSVRLVNEQFF. CDR3 DNA sequence: TGTGCCAGCAGCGTAAGGCTAGTCAATGAGCAGTTCTTC.

The chain recombines TRBV18 with TRBJ1-1, with D maybe TRBD1 (5 bases). The V and J ends lost 3 bases and 0 bases respectively, with 11 bases between them. In germline, CDR1 is KGHSH, CDR2 LQKENI. The CDR3 is 15 amino acids. CDR3 in DNA: TGTGCCAGCTCACCCCTGGACACGGTGAACACTGAAGCTTTCTTT. Protein sequence: CASSPLDTVNTEAFF.